This passage covers 6 T cell receptor beta chains from one sample sequenced in a study of human T cells and chemical hapten exposure. Time point indicated: healthy volunteer bleed at 6 weeks. The authors extracted total RNA from unfractionated whole blood. From the RACE reads, TCRdb called clonotypes with MiXCR, one entry per CDR3 protein. The repertoire holds about 80,000 distinct CDR3 sequences, with around 9.3% as singletons. Sequencing used whole blood. The receptors were sampled from a female donor in good health. Some clones in this sample may be carry-over from other donors' samples.

This clonotype was seen at least ten times. The chain employs TRBV5-1 and TRBJ1-2; D gene unclear. V lost 0 bases to trimming and J lost 4 bases, with 7 bases between them. Germline V gene lookup returns CDR1 SGHRS and CDR2 YFSETQ. CDR3 size: 13 residues. The CDR3 nucleotides are TGCGCCAGCAGCTTGGGGCAGCGCTATGGCTACACCTTC. Amino acid sequence: CASSLGQRYGYTF.

V and J are TRBV12-3 or TRBV12-4 and TRBJ2-4, with 7 bases matching TRBD1. J was trimmed by 6 bases and V by 4 bases; bases with no gene match: 6. This CDR3 contains 14 residues. CDR3: CASSYRGPINIQYF. For the CDR3, the DNA is TGTGCCAGCAGTTACAGGGGCCCTATAAACATTCAGTACTTC.

The rearrangement joins TRBV3-1 to TRBJ2-3, with D hard to call. The V end lost 1 base, the J end lost 7 bases, and 6 bases lay between the germline ends. There are 12 residues in the CDR3. Germline CDR1 is LGHDT and CDR2 is YNNKEL (reference sequence). The chain's CDR3 is CASSQGPNTQYF. The CDR3 bases are TGTGCCAGCAGCCAAGGTCCGAATACGCAGTATTTT.

The CDR3 spells CSARESEKGYTF. In nucleotides, the CDR3 is TGCAGTGCTAGAGAAAGCGAGAAGGGCTACACCTTC. This chain joins TRBV20-1 and TRBJ1-2; D remains unclear. V was trimmed by 0 bases and J by 8 bases, leaving 10 bases between them. The CDR3 is made up of 12 amino acids. Germline V gene data show CDR1 as DFQATT and CDR2 as SNEGSKA (reference sequence).

As regards this clonotype: This may be a read error: a much more frequent sequence differs by one nucleotide. The genes are TRBV7-2 and TRBJ2-3; D may be TRBD2 (6 bases). The germline gives CDR1 SGHTA, CDR2 FQGNSA. The CDR3 extends over 16 amino acids. V lost 5 bases and J lost 3, with 18 bases in between. The CDR3, as DNA: TGTGCCAGCAGCCCGTTCGCGGGGTTAGAAACAGATACGCAGTATTTT. Translating gives CASSPFAGLETDTQYF.

The CDR3 bases are TGTGCCAGCAGCTTAGTCCAGGGTCCCACTGAAGCTTTCTTT. This sequence encodes CASSLVQGPTEAFF. The rearrangement links TRBV7-6 to TRBJ1-1; weak D call: TRBD1 (5 bases). CDR1 and CDR2 from the germline V gene are SGHVS and FNYEAQ. Deletions cut 1 base from V and 4 bases from J, with 10 bases between. CDR3 length: 14 residues. Complete variable domain (other parts from reference TRBV7-6 and TRBJ1-1): GAGVSQSPRYKVTKRGQDVALRCDPISGHVSLYWYRQALGQGPEFLTYFNYEAQQDKSGLPNDRFSAERPEGSISTLTIQRTEQRDSAMYRCASSLVQGPTEAFFGQGTRLTVV.